A selection of T cell receptor beta chains follows, all from one sample in a study of blood T cell repertoires in COVID-19. TCRdb's copy holds only in-frame clones and misses some; the assay was immunoSEQ multiplex PCR. The data hold 100,000 to 120,000 clones, with 85% observed a single time. The sequencing sample was made of peripheral blood. These receptor sequences come from a man in his fifties or sixties with acute or convalescent COVID-19. CDR3s include the opening cysteine and the closing phenylalanine or tryptophan. Each record gives: CDR3 protein, CDR3 DNA, D gene, J gene, clone size, V gene. A D gene is named only where the DNA matches it firmly. Some rows have no size entry. The others give once, few or many, or a class for an expanded clone.

CDR3 protein: CASSTLEGSSYEQYF
CDR3 DNA: TGTGCCAGCAGCACCCTGGAGGGGAGCTCCTACGAGCAGTACTTC
D gene: -
J gene: TRBJ2-7
clone size: -
V gene: TRBV7-9

CDR3 protein: CAWGPDRGRGEAFF
CDR3 DNA: TGTGCCTGGGGACCCGACAGGGGGCGAGGTGAAGCTTTCTTT
D gene: TRBD1
J gene: TRBJ1-1
clone size: -
V gene: TRBV30

CDR3 protein: CASSFSGGAWEQYF
CDR3 DNA: TGTGCCAGCAGTTTTTCGGGTGGGGCTTGGGAGCAGTACTTC
D gene: -
J gene: TRBJ2-7
clone size: few
V gene: TRBV28

CDR3 protein: CASSFRGRAPEQFF
CDR3 DNA: TGTGCCAGCAGCTTCCGCGGGAGGGCCCCTGAGCAGTTCTTC
D gene: -
J gene: TRBJ2-1
clone size: -
V gene: TRBV12-1

CDR3 protein: CAWASKGAWNQPQHF
CDR3 DNA: TGTGCCTGGGCCAGTAAGGGGGCATGGAATCAGCCCCAGCATTTT
D gene: TRBD1
J gene: TRBJ1-5
clone size: -
V gene: TRBV30

CDR3 protein: CASSQDRGRAIGTEAFF
CDR3 DNA: TGCGCCAGCAGCCAAGATAGAGGCAGGGCAATAGGGACTGAAGCTTTCTTT
D gene: -
J gene: TRBJ1-1
clone size: -
V gene: TRBV4-1

CDR3 protein: CASSAGTSVQGEQFF
CDR3 DNA: TGTGCCAGCAGCGCCGGGACTAGCGTTCAGGGTGAGCAGTTCTTC
D gene: TRBD2
J gene: TRBJ2-1
clone size: -
V gene: TRBV9

CDR3 protein: CASSLYLGRNIQYF
CDR3 DNA: TGTGCCAGCAGTTTATACTTGGGGCGAAACATTCAGTACTTC
D gene: -
J gene: TRBJ2-4
clone size: few
V gene: TRBV28

CDR3 protein: CSVGTVPNYGYTF
CDR3 DNA: TGCAGCGTTGGGACAGTTCCCAACTATGGCTACACCTTC
D gene: -
J gene: TRBJ1-2
clone size: -
V gene: TRBV29-1

CDR3 protein: CASGSRGSSSYNEQFF
CDR3 DNA: TGTGCCAGCGGTTCCCGGGGTAGCTCCTCCTACAATGAGCAGTTCTTC
D gene: -
J gene: TRBJ2-1
clone size: -
V gene: TRBV13

CDR3 protein: CASSDSNKNIQYF
CDR3 DNA: TGTGCCAGCAGTGACAGCAACAAAAACATTCAGTACTTC
D gene: -
J gene: TRBJ2-4
clone size: once
V gene: TRBV12-3/TRBV12-4

CDR3 protein: CASTKNRVTEAFF
CDR3 DNA: TGTGCCAGCACTAAAAACAGGGTGACTGAAGCTTTCTTT
D gene: -
J gene: TRBJ1-1
clone size: few
V gene: TRBV6-6

CDR3 protein: CASTPEGGRGMGNTEAFF
CDR3 DNA: TGTGCCAGTACTCCAGAAGGAGGCAGGGGAATGGGGAACACTGAAGCTTTCTTT
D gene: -
J gene: TRBJ1-1
clone size: -
V gene: TRBV19

CDR3 protein: CASRDFSVSGNTIYF
CDR3 DNA: TGTGCCAGCAGAGACTTCTCGGTCAGTGGAAACACCATATATTTT
D gene: -
J gene: TRBJ1-3
clone size: -
V gene: TRBV11-3

CDR3 protein: CASSLARVNIQYF
CDR3 DNA: TGTGCCAGCAGCTTAGCGCGAGTAAACATTCAGTACTTC
D gene: -
J gene: TRBJ2-4
clone size: -
V gene: TRBV7-2

CDR3 protein: CASRADRVTYEQYF
CDR3 DNA: TGTGCCAGCAGAGCCGACAGGGTGACCTACGAGCAGTACTTC
D gene: TRBD1
J gene: TRBJ2-7
clone size: -
V gene: TRBV6-5

CDR3 protein: CASSTGQGSYEQYF
CDR3 DNA: TGTGCCAGTAGTACCGGACAGGGATCCTACGAGCAGTACTTC
D gene: TRBD1
J gene: TRBJ2-7
clone size: -
V gene: TRBV19

CDR3 protein: CASTRRDRGNQPQHF
CDR3 DNA: TGTGCCAGCACCCGGCGGGACAGGGGCAATCAGCCCCAGCATTTT
D gene: TRBD1
J gene: TRBJ1-5
clone size: -
V gene: TRBV13

CDR3 protein: CASSLGQEDSPLHF
CDR3 DNA: TGTGCCAGCAGCCTGGGACAGGAAGATTCACCCCTCCACTTT
D gene: TRBD1
J gene: TRBJ1-6
clone size: -
V gene: TRBV7-3

CDR3 protein: CASTWDRGAIYNEQFF
CDR3 DNA: TGTGCCAGCACGTGGGACAGGGGGGCCATCTACAATGAGCAGTTCTTC
D gene: TRBD1
J gene: TRBJ2-1
clone size: -
V gene: TRBV7-9

CDR3 protein: CASSAFGDSGGYTF
CDR3 DNA: TGCGCCAGCAGCGCCTTTGGGGACTCTGGTGGCTACACCTTC
D gene: -
J gene: TRBJ1-2
clone size: -
V gene: TRBV5-1

CDR3 protein: CASSSRTGGGREPQHF
CDR3 DNA: TGTGCCAGTAGTTCGCGGACAGGGGGTGGCCGGGAGCCCCAGCATTTT
D gene: TRBD1
J gene: TRBJ1-5
clone size: few
V gene: TRBV19

CDR3 protein: CASSAEAGYYGYTF
CDR3 DNA: TGTGCCAGCAGTGCGGAAGCGGGGTACTATGGCTACACCTTC
D gene: -
J gene: TRBJ1-2
clone size: -
V gene: TRBV27

CDR3 protein: CASSSWGGQYF
CDR3 DNA: TGTGCCAGTAGTTCCTGGGGGGGGCAGTACTTC
D gene: TRBD2
J gene: TRBJ2-7
clone size: -
V gene: TRBV19

CDR3 protein: CASSSNPEGQTGLFF
CDR3 DNA: TGTGCCAGCAGCTCGAACCCCGAGGGCCAGACAGGTCTGTTTTTT
D gene: -
J gene: TRBJ1-4
clone size: once
V gene: TRBV11-3

CDR3 protein: CASSERGTGISYEQYF
CDR3 DNA: TGTGCCAGCAGTGAAAGAGGGACAGGGATATCCTACGAGCAGTACTTC
D gene: TRBD1
J gene: TRBJ2-7
clone size: -
V gene: TRBV6-1

CDR3 protein: CASSLTPPDTQYF
CDR3 DNA: TGTGCCAGCAGCTTAACCCCTCCAGATACGCAGTATTTT
D gene: -
J gene: TRBJ2-3
clone size: -
V gene: TRBV7-3